Described below is a single TCR beta chain sequence and its context. This entry is derived from a study of control samples from healthy donors and cancer patients. The germline V gene encodes CDR1 MNHNS and CDR2 SASEGT. The CDR3 is made up of 13 amino acids. The V and J ends lost 2 bases and 0 bases respectively, with 2 bases between them. TCRdb keeps only in-frame clones here, not all; method: immunoSEQ multiplex PCR. Of about 27,000 clones in the sample, more than 75% were seen once. J is TRBJ1-5 and V is TRBV6-1; D is ambiguous. This TCR derives from a man between 45 and 60 years old with lung cancer. The sample taken for sequencing was PBMCs. CDR3 residues: CASSEYSNQPQHF. DNA of the CDR3: TGTGCCAGCAGTGAATATAGCAATCAGCCCCAGCATTTT.